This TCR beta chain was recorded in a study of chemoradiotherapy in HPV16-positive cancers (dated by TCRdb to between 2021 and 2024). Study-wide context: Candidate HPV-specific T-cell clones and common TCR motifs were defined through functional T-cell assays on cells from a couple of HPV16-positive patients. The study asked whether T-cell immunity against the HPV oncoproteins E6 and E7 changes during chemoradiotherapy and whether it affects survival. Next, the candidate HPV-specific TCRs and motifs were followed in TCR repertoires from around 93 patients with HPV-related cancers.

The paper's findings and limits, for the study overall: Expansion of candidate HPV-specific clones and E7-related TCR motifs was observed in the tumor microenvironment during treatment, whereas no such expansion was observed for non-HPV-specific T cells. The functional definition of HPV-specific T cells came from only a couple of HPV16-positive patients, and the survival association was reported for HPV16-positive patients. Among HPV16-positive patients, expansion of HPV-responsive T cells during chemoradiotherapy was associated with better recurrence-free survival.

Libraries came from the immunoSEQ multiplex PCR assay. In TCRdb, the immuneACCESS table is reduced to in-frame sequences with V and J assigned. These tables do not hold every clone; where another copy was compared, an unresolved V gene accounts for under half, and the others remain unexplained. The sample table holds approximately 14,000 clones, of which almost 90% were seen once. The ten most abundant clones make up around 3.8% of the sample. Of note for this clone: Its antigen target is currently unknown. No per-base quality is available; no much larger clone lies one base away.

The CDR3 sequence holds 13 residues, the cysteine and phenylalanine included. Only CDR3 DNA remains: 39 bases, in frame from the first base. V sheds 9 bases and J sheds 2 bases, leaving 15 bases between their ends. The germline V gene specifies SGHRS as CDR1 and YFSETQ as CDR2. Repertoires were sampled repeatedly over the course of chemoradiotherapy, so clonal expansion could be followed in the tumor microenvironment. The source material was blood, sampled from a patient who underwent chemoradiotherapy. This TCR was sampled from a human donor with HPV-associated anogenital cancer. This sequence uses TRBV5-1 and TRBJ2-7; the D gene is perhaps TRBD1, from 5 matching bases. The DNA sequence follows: TGCGCCACCTCAACCGGACAAGCCTACGAGCAGTACTTC. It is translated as CATSTGQAYEQYF.